The source of this T cell receptor beta chain is a study of sequential checkpoint blockade in melanoma. Whole-study context: First-line arms were nivolumab then ipilimumab, or the reverse, randomized 1:1.

Per germline, CDR1 SEHNR and CDR2 FQNEAQ (reference sequence). Trimming took 2 bases from V and 6 from J; bases not matched to a gene: 6. The CDR3 is 14 amino acids. Using immunoSEQ multiplex PCR, the repertoire was profiled, and TCRdb retains in-frame clones only, with some absent. The table records tens of thousands of clones, around 70% of them present only once. Sample treatment: randomized to nivolumab then ipilimumab (arm A) or the reverse (arm B). The table lists this clone with a few counts. The TCR sequence derives from a human donor with melanoma. This chain connects TRBV7-9 to TRBJ1-2; 7 nucleotides agree with TRBD1. This material consisted of CD8+ T cells sorted from blood (inferred from file names), taken from a patient given nivolumab and ipilimumab in sequence. The CDR3 sequence: CASSLWGQTDGYTF. The CDR3, as DNA: TGTGCCAGCAGCTTATGGGGACAGACCGATGGCTACACCTTC.